The rows below give T cell receptor beta chains drawn from one sample of a study of shared clonotypes between healthy human individuals. Measured with immunoSEQ multiplex PCR; TCRdb has only the in-frame clones, and not every one. The sample shows around 980,000 clones, around three quarters of them seen only once. Material: memory CD4+ T cells from PBMCs. These receptors all stem from a man between 18 and 29 years old in good health. Some clones in this sample may be carry-over from other donors' samples. CDR3s include the opening cysteine and the closing phenylalanine or tryptophan. Each record gives: J gene, clone size, V gene, D gene, CDR3 DNA, CDR3 protein. The D gene is left open where the match is weak. The listing skips clone size in some rows; elsewhere it reads once, few, many or a size class.

J: TRBJ1-1
size: many
V: TRBV30
D: .
DNA: TGTGCCTGGAGTGTACCCGCCCAACCTGAAGCTTTCTTT
CDR3: CAWSVPAQPEAFF

J: TRBJ2-7
size: .
V: TRBV5-1
D: .
DNA: TGCGCCAGTCGCTGGGGGGAACCCTACGAGCAGTACTTC
CDR3: CASRWGEPYEQYF

J: TRBJ2-7
size: .
V: TRBV4-1
D: TRBD1
DNA: TGCGCCAGCAGCCAAGAAGAAATGACAGGGGGCCGCCGCGAGCAGTACTTC
CDR3: CASSQEEMTGGRREQYF

J: TRBJ2-1
size: few
V: TRBV5-1
D: .
DNA: TGCGCCAGCAGCTTGGACCCAGAGGGTGAGCAGTTCTTC
CDR3: CASSLDPEGEQFF

J: TRBJ2-7
size: .
V: TRBV5-6
D: .
DNA: TGTGCCAGCAGCCCCGGAGGGGCCCTCTCCTACGAGCAGTACTTC
CDR3: CASSPGGALSYEQYF

J: TRBJ2-7
size: .
V: TRBV19
D: TRBD1
DNA: TGTGCCAGTATGGGCCAGTCTCGGGCAGGGGGCTCCTACGAGCAGTACTTC
CDR3: CASMGQSRAGGSYEQYF

J: TRBJ2-5
size: .
V: TRBV19
D: TRBD1
DNA: TGTGCCAGTAGTATAAAAAGGACAGGGGCAGAGACCCAGTACTTC
CDR3: CASSIKRTGAETQYF

J: TRBJ2-5
size: .
V: TRBV4-3
D: .
DNA: TGCGCCAGCAGCCAAGATAGTTATAGCGGTGGGCCCAAAGAGACCCAGTACTTC
CDR3: CASSQDSYSGGPKETQYF

J: TRBJ2-3
size: .
V: TRBV5-4
D: TRBD2
DNA: TGTGCCAGCAGCTCAAGAATCGGGGCTAGCGGGACGAATACGCAGTATTTT
CDR3: CASSSRIGASGTNTQYF

J: TRBJ1-1
size: many
V: TRBV14
D: .
DNA: TGTGCCAGCAGCCAAGTGATGCTGGCAACTGAAGCTTTCTTT
CDR3: CASSQVMLATEAFF

J: TRBJ1-5
size: .
V: TRBV7-3
D: .
DNA: TGTGCCAGCAGCTTCCAGGGAATGACCCAGCATTTT
CDR3: CASSFQGMTQHF

J: TRBJ2-1
size: .
V: TRBV7-3
D: TRBD2
DNA: TGTGCCAGCAGCTTAATAGCCAGCGGGAGGGCCCCACCCGGCAATGAGCAGTTCTTC
CDR3: CASSLIASGRAPPGNEQFF

J: TRBJ2-3
size: few
V: TRBV5-8
D: TRBD2
DNA: TGTGCCAGCAGCCTGGGGGTAGCGGGAGGTATAGATACGCAGTATTTT
CDR3: CASSLGVAGGIDTQYF

J: TRBJ1-5
size: .
V: TRBV28
D: TRBD1
DNA: TGTGCCAGCAGTTTTGACGGGACAGGGGGTCAGCCCCAGCATTTT
CDR3: CASSFDGTGGQPQHF

J: TRBJ2-7
size: .
V: TRBV7-2
D: TRBD1
DNA: TGTGCCAGCAGCATACGACAGGGGCCCCACGAGCAGTACTTC
CDR3: CASSIRQGPHEQYF

J: TRBJ2-7
size: .
V: TRBV4-1
D: TRBD2
DNA: TGCGCCAGCAGCCAAGATACGGGAGGCACGATCTACGAGCAGTACTTC
CDR3: CASSQDTGGTIYEQYF

J: TRBJ2-7
size: .
V: TRBV4-3
D: TRBD2
DNA: TGCGCCAGCAGCCGGATTGGGACTAGCGGGGATGCCTACGAGCAGTACTTC
CDR3: CASSRIGTSGDAYEQYF

J: TRBJ1-5
size: .
V: TRBV19
D: .
DNA: TGTGCCAGTAGTACGAACCCGAGGGATCAGCCCCAGCATTTT
CDR3: CASSTNPRDQPQHF

J: TRBJ2-7
size: .
V: TRBV6-1
D: TRBD1
DNA: TGTGCCAGCAGTGCTAGGACAGGGGGATACGAGCAGTACTTC
CDR3: CASSARTGGYEQYF

J: TRBJ2-3
size: .
V: TRBV10-2
D: TRBD1
DNA: TGCGCCAGCAGTGACTTAAGACAGGGGGGTAGCACAGATACGCAGTATTTT
CDR3: CASSDLRQGGSTDTQYF

J: TRBJ2-4
size: .
V: TRBV21-1
D: .
DNA: TGTGCCAGCAGCAAAACTGGCAGGGGGAACATTCAGTACTTC
CDR3: CASSKTGRGNIQYF

J: TRBJ2-7
size: few
V: TRBV7-9
D: .
DNA: TGTGCCAGCAGCTTAAGCTCCTACGAGCAGTACTTC
CDR3: CASSLSSYEQYF

J: TRBJ2-7
size: .
V: TRBV14
D: .
DNA: TGTGCCAGCAGCCGGAATTGGGCGGGATCCTACGAGCAGTACTTC
CDR3: CASSRNWAGSYEQYF

J: TRBJ2-6
size: .
V: TRBV7-2
D: .
DNA: TGTGCCAGCAGCTTAGACCCAGCCAGCTCTGGGGCCAACGTCCTGACTTTC
CDR3: CASSLDPASSGANVLTF

J: TRBJ2-7
size: .
V: TRBV2
D: .
DNA: TGTGCCAGCAGTGACGTGAAGGGAAGGATCTACGAGCAGTACTTC
CDR3: CASSDVKGRIYEQYF

J: TRBJ2-7
size: few
V: TRBV4-1
D: .
DNA: TGCGCCAGCAGCCAACCCGGGGTACCACCCTACGAGCAGTACTTC
CDR3: CASSQPGVPPYEQYF

J: TRBJ1-3
size: .
V: TRBV30
D: .
DNA: TGTGCCTGGATGGGGGGTCACTCTGGAAACACCATATATTTT
CDR3: CAWMGGHSGNTIYF

J: TRBJ1-1
size: once
V: TRBV5-1
D: TRBD1
DNA: TGCGCCAGCAGCGCAGGGGGCTGGGACACTGAAGCTTTCTTT
CDR3: CASSAGGWDTEAFF

J: TRBJ1-5
size: few
V: TRBV30
D: .
DNA: TGTGCCTGGAGTACGACCCACGATCAGCCCCAGCATTTT
CDR3: CAWSTTHDQPQHF

J: TRBJ2-3
size: .
V: TRBV10-1
D: TRBD1
DNA: TGCGCCAGCAGTGAGTCGTGGACAGGGGGCACAGATACGCAGTATTTT
CDR3: CASSESWTGGTDTQYF

J: TRBJ1-3
size: .
V: TRBV5-8
D: .
DNA: TGTGCCAGCAGCTTGGGGACAACACGCTCTGGAAACACCATATATTTT
CDR3: CASSLGTTRSGNTIYF

J: TRBJ2-3
size: .
V: TRBV30
D: TRBD1
DNA: TGTGCCTGGAGCCAGGGGGCCACAGATACGCAGTATTTT
CDR3: CAWSQGATDTQYF

J: TRBJ2-4
size: .
V: TRBV7-9
D: .
DNA: TGTGCCAGCAGCCCCGGGGGCGCGGAAGCCAAAAACATTCAGTACTTC
CDR3: CASSPGGAEAKNIQYF

J: TRBJ1-5
size: .
V: TRBV19
D: .
DNA: TGTGCCACAGCGGACAATAGCAATCAGCCCCAGCATTTT
CDR3: CATADNSNQPQHF

J: TRBJ2-3
size: few
V: TRBV19
D: TRBD2
DNA: TGTGCCAGTAGTCCCCCCGGGAGGGGGTCAGATACGCAGTATTTT
CDR3: CASSPPGRGSDTQYF

J: TRBJ2-7
size: .
V: TRBV9
D: .
DNA: TGTGCCAGCAGCGTAGGGAACTTTGTGGATCCCTACGAGCAGTACTTC
CDR3: CASSVGNFVDPYEQYF

J: TRBJ2-7
size: .
V: TRBV18
D: TRBD1
DNA: TGTGCCGGCTCACCACCGGGACAGCCCTACGAGCAGTACTTC
CDR3: CAGSPPGQPYEQYF

J: TRBJ2-5
size: .
V: TRBV2
D: TRBD1
DNA: TGTGCCAGCGGGGCCGGGACAGGAGGGACCCAGTACTTC
CDR3: CASGAGTGGTQYF

J: TRBJ1-1
size: few
V: TRBV6-5
D: .
DNA: TGTGCCAGCAGTTCACGGACCGAAGCTTTCTTT
CDR3: CASSSRTEAFF

J: TRBJ2-1
size: .
V: TRBV14
D: TRBD1
DNA: TGTGCCAGCAGCCAAGGGGACAGCTATTACAATGAGCAGTTCTTC
CDR3: CASSQGDSYYNEQFF

J: TRBJ2-1
size: .
V: TRBV6-1
D: TRBD2
DNA: TGTGCCGGAGGGCTAGCGGGAGACTACAATGAGCAGTTCTTC
CDR3: CAGGLAGDYNEQFF

J: TRBJ2-7
size: .
V: TRBV5-1
D: TRBD1
DNA: TGCGCCAGCAGCCCGGGACAGGTTCCCACCTACGAGCAGTACTTC
CDR3: CASSPGQVPTYEQYF

J: TRBJ2-1
size: .
V: TRBV7-9
D: .
DNA: TGTGCCAGCAGCTTCGCGCCGTTAATATTTGAGCAGTTCTTC
CDR3: CASSFAPLIFEQFF

J: TRBJ2-5
size: once
V: TRBV12-5
D: .
DNA: TGTGCTAGTGGTTATTGGGGGGCAGAGACCCAGTACTTC
CDR3: CASGYWGAETQYF

J: TRBJ2-1
size: .
V: TRBV29-1
D: TRBD2
DNA: TGCAGCGTTAGGAGCGGGAGTCCCTACAATGAGCAGTTCTTC
CDR3: CSVRSGSPYNEQFF

J: TRBJ2-7
size: .
V: TRBV30
D: TRBD1
DNA: TGTGCCTGGAGTGGGGGGGCGGGACAGGGGATCTCCAAGGGGTCCTACGAGCAGTACTTC
CDR3: CAWSGGAGQGISKGSYEQYF

J: TRBJ1-1
size: .
V: TRBV5-1
D: .
DNA: TGCGCCAGCAGCTTGGTTTCTTGGGGGACTGAAGCTTTCTTT
CDR3: CASSLVSWGTEAFF

J: TRBJ2-1
size: .
V: TRBV23-1
D: TRBD1
DNA: TGCGCCAGCAGTCCCACGCGGGCAGGGGGCGCTAAGGCCTCCTACAATGAGCAGTTCTTC
CDR3: CASSPTRAGGAKASYNEQFF

J: TRBJ2-7
size: once
V: TRBV6-5
D: .
DNA: TGTGCCAGCAGTTACGGGTTCGAGCAGTACTTC
CDR3: CASSYGFEQYF

J: TRBJ1-3
size: .
V: TRBV4-2
D: TRBD1
DNA: TGTGCCAGCAGCTTCGACAGGGAAAACACCATATATTTT
CDR3: CASSFDRENTIYF

J: TRBJ2-1
size: .
V: TRBV27
D: TRBD2
DNA: TGTGCCAGCAGTCCACCGCCGCGGCTAGCGGGAGGCTGGAATGAGCAGTTCTTC
CDR3: CASSPPPRLAGGWNEQFF

J: TRBJ1-2
size: .
V: TRBV29-1
D: .
DNA: TGCAGCGTTGGGGCGTTAGGGGACATCAAGGGCTACACCTTC
CDR3: CSVGALGDIKGYTF